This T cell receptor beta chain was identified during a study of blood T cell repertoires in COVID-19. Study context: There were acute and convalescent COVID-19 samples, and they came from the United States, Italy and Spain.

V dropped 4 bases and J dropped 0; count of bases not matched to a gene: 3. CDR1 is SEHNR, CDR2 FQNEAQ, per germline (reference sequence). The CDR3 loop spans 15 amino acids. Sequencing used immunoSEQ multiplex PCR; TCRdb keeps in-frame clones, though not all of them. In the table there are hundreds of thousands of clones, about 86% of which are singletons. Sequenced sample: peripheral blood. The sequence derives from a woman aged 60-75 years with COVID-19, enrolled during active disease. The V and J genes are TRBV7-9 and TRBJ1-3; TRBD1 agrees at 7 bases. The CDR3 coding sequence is TGTGCCAGCAGCTCGGACAGGCGCTCTGGAAACACCATATATTTT. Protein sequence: CASSSDRRSGNTIYF.